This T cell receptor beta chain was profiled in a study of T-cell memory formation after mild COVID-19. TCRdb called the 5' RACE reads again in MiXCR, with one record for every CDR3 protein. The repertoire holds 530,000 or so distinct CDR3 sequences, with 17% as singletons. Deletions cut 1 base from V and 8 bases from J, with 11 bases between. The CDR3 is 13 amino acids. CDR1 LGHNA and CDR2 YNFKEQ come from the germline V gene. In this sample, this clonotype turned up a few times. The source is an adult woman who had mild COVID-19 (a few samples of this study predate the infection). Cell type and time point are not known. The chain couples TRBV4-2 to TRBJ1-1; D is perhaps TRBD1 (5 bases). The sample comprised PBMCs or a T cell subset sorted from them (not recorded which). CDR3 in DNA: TGTGCCAGCAGCCAAGTCGGGGCGGCAGAAGCTTTCTTT. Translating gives CASSQVGAAEAFF.